The 20 T cell receptor beta chains presented below share a single source sample, sequenced in a study of technical replicates of blood from a few donors. Some clones are missing from TCRdb's copy, which holds only in-frame ones; the method was immunoSEQ multiplex PCR. The sample contains 55,000 to 75,000 clones, about 95% of which appear only once. Sequencing input: PBMCs. These TCRs come from a human donor in good health. Some clones in this sample may be carry-over from other donors' samples.

The gene calls are TRBV9 and TRBJ2-1, with 7 positions matching TRBD2. CDR1 and CDR2 (germline): SGDLS, YYNGEE. V dropped 4 bases and J dropped 5; count of bases not matched to a gene: 6. The CDR3 length is 14 residues. The CDR3 is CASSFTGTNNEQFF. CDR3 coding DNA: TGTGCCAGCAGCTTTACCGGGACTAACAATGAGCAGTTCTTC.

CDR3 nucleotide sequence: TGTGCCAGCAGCTTGGGACAGGGGTGGAGGACAGATACGCAGTATTTT. It translates to CASSLGQGWRTDTQYF. The J gene is TRBJ2-3, the V gene TRBV11-2; TRBD1 aligns across 10 bases. V lost 3 bases and J lost 3; bases outside the gene matches: 6. The CDR3 is 16 amino acids. Per germline, CDR1 SGHAT and CDR2 FQNNGV.

Concerning this clone: A read error may account for a junction end that differs from germline. The genes are TRBV7-9 and TRBJ2-1; 9 nucleotides line up with TRBD2. Looked up from germline, CDR1 is SEHNR and CDR2 is FQNEAQ (reference sequence). The CDR3 extends over 15 amino acids. The chain's CDR3 is CASSVAAGGLSEQFF. The CDR3 nucleotides are TGTGCCAGCAGCGTAGCCGCGGGAGGGTTGAGTGAGCAGTTCTTC.

This chain joins TRBV7-3 and TRBJ2-2, with 11 bases identical to TRBD2. The germline gives CDR1 SGHTA, CDR2 FQGTGA. This CDR3 region has 14 residues. V shed 5 bases, J shed 6 bases, and the junction held 2 bases outside the gene matches. Here the CDR3 reads CASSSSGGAGELFF. Written as DNA, the CDR3 is TGTGCCAGCAGCAGTAGCGGGGGGGCCGGGGAGCTGTTTTTT.

The chain recombines TRBV25-1 with TRBJ2-1; the match to TRBD2 covers 9 bases. Germline CDR1 and CDR2: MGHDK and SYGVNS. Trimming at V came to 1 base and at J to 9 bases, leaving 7 bases not matched to a gene. This CDR3 region has 15 residues. This CDR3 reads CASSESVAGVGEQFF. The CDR3 DNA reads TGTGCCAGCAGTGAATCTGTAGCGGGAGTAGGTGAGCAGTTCTTC.

V usage is TRBV28 and J usage is TRBJ1-1; TRBD1 aligns across 8 bases. Germline V lookup: CDR1 MDHEN, CDR2 SYDVKM. V was pared by 8 bases and J by 3 bases, with 11 bases of the junction left unmatched. The CDR3 runs to 15 residues. CDR3 loop: CASQAVTGGYTEAFF. The CDR3 DNA is TGTGCCAGCCAAGCTGTAACAGGGGGTTACACTGAAGCTTTCTTT.

V gene TRBV6-5 combines with J gene TRBJ2-7; 7 bases match TRBD1. Looked up from germline, CDR1 is MNHEY and CDR2 is SVGAGI. The CDR3 runs 14 residues. Trimming took 5 bases from V and 4 from J; bases not matched to a gene: 8. This CDR3 is CASSPDRDIYEQYF. DNA of the CDR3: TGTGCCAGCAGTCCTGACAGGGACATTTACGAGCAGTACTTC.

In its sample, this clone was seen once. This chain connects TRBV4-3 to TRBJ2-1; TRBD2 aligns across 8 bases. Trimming removed 1 base from V and 7 bases from J; junction bases left unmatched: 6. The CDR3 has 15 amino acids. In germline, CDR1 is LGHNA, CDR2 YSLEER. The CDR3 region is CASSQGTGGRNEQFF. As DNA, the CDR3 is TGCGCCAGCAGCCAAGGTACGGGAGGGCGGAATGAGCAGTTCTTC.

V is TRBV7-3 and J is TRBJ2-2, with 11 bases identical to TRBD2. The CDR3 runs 16 residues. CDR1 and CDR2 from the germline V gene are SGHTA and FQGTGA. V lost 6 bases, J lost 1 base, and 4 bases stayed unmatched. The CDR3 DNA is TGTGCCAGCAGTCCAGGACTAGCGGGGAACACCGGGGAGCTGTTTTTT. Translated, it gives CASSPGLAGNTGELFF.

The chain has TRBV10-3 and TRBJ2-3, with 8 positions matching TRBD2. With V trimmed by 6 bases and J by 2 bases, 7 bases remained unmatched. The V gene's germline CDR1 is ENHRY and CDR2 SYGVKD. The CDR3 totals 15 residues. The chain's CDR3 is CAIRFSGASTDTQYF. The CDR3 coding sequence is TGTGCCATCAGATTTAGCGGGGCCTCCACAGATACGCAGTATTTT.

The rearrangement joins TRBV29-1 to TRBJ2-7; D might be TRBD2 (6 bases). Germline lookup yields CDR1 SQVTM and CDR2 ANQGSEA. There are 12 residues in the CDR3. V lost 0 bases, J lost 7 bases, and 10 bases lay in between. The CDR3 protein is CSVEDRGREQYF. CDR3 nucleotide sequence: TGCAGCGTTGAAGATCGGGGGAGGGAGCAGTACTTC.

This clone was observed a single time. The rearrangement uses TRBV9 and TRBJ2-1, with 11 positions matching TRBD2. The germline V gene encodes CDR1 SGDLS and CDR2 YYNGEE. After removal of 4 bases from V and 4 bases from J, the junction contained 10 bases not matched to a gene. This CDR3 spans 17 amino acids. The CDR3 spells CASSPYGTSGIYNEQFF. The CDR3 DNA sequence: TGTGCCAGCAGCCCCTATGGGACTAGCGGAATTTACAATGAGCAGTTCTTC.

This clone is a singleton in its sample. Here the CDR3 reads CASSPRGGYTQYF. The CDR3 DNA sequence: TGTGCCAGCAGCCCTAGGGGGGGGTATACGCAGTATTTT. This rearrangement joins TRBV7-2 to TRBJ2-3; TRBD2 is a possible D gene (7 bases). The germline V gene encodes CDR1 SGHTA and CDR2 FQGNSA. Trimming took off 5 bases at V and 7 bases at J, with 13 bases between the two ends. The CDR3 runs to 13 residues.

CDR3 sequence reads: CSVENEQFF. Written as DNA, the CDR3 is TGCAGTGTAGAGAATGAGCAGTTCTTC. This rearrangement joins TRBV20-1 to TRBJ2-1, with D hard to call. Per the germline V gene, CDR1 is DFQATT and CDR2 is SNEGSKA (reference sequence). The CDR3 runs to 9 residues. Trimming shortened V by 7 bases and J by 7 bases, and 5 bases separated the two germline ends.

The chain carries TRBV11-1 and TRBJ2-7; 7 bases are a match to TRBD1. Germline CDR1 and CDR2: SGHAT and FQDESV (reference sequence). The length of the CDR3 is 16 residues. After removal of 2 bases from V and 3 bases from J, the junction contained 10 bases not matched to a gene. Written as DNA, the CDR3 is TGTGCCAGCAGCTTATCGGACAGGAAACGATTCTACGAGCAGTACTTC. Its translation: CASSLSDRKRFYEQYF.

The V call is TRBV10-3, the J call TRBJ1-1; possible D gene TRBD1, 6 bases. Deletions cut 8 bases from V and 1 base from J, with 8 bases between. CDR1 is ENHRY, CDR2 SYGVKD, per germline. The CDR3 covers 12 residues. CDR3 loop: CAIGTPNTEAFF. The CDR3 DNA follows: TGTGCCATCGGGACACCGAACACTGAAGCTTTCTTT.

The rearrangement joins TRBV30 to TRBJ1-1; a weak D match, TRBD1 (6 bases). Trimming removed 0 bases from V and 1 base from J, with 6 bases in between. Germline lookup yields CDR1 GTSNPN and CDR2 SVGIG (reference sequence). CDR3 length equals 13 residues. CDR3 residues: CAWSVQGNTEAFF. CDR3 nucleotide sequence: TGTGCCTGGAGTGTACAGGGGAACACTGAAGCTTTCTTT.

This chain joins TRBV5-8 and TRBJ1-1; D is unresolved. From germline, CDR1 is SGHTS and CDR2 YDEGEE. The germline V and J ends were trimmed by 4 bases and 0 bases, with 13 bases remaining between them. The CDR3 runs to 15 residues. The CDR3: CASSRLVGVNTEAFF. In nucleotides, the CDR3 is TGTGCCAGCAGCCGATTAGTGGGAGTGAACACTGAAGCTTTCTTT.

There are a few counts of this clone. This chain joins TRBV21-1 and TRBJ1-1. TRBV21-1 has pseudogene status. The CDR3 totals 15 residues. The CDR3 region is CASSKALRPPRRAFF. Here the CDR3 DNA reads TGTGCCAGCAGCAAAGCGCTTCGTCCCCCGAGGAGAGCTTTCTTT.

The rearrangement uses TRBV5-4 and TRBJ2-6; D ambiguous. This CDR3 is 17 amino acids long. V was clipped by 0 bases and J by 0 bases, with 10 bases between them. CDR1 and CDR2 from the germline V gene are SGHNT and YYREEE (reference sequence). The CDR3 nucleotides read TGTGCCAGCAGCTTGGGCATACGGGTCTCTGGGGCCAACGTCCTGACTTTC. Encoded protein: CASSLGIRVSGANVLTF.